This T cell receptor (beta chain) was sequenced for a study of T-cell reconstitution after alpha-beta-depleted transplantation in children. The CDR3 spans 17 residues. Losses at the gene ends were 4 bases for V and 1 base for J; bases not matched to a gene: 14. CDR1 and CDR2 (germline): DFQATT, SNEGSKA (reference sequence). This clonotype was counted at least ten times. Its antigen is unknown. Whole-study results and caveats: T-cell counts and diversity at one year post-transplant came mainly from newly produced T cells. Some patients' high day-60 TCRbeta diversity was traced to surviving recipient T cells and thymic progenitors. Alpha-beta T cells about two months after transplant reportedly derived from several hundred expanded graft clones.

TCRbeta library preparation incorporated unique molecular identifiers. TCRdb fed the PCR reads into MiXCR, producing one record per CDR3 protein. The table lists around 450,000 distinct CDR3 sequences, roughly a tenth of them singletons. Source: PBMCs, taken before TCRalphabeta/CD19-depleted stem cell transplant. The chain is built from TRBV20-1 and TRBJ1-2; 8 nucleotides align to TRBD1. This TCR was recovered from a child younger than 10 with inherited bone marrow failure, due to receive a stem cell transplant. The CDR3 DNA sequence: TGCAGTGCTATAGGCCTAAACACAGGGGGTCGTAACTATGGCTACACCTTC. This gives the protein CSAIGLNTGGRNYGYTF.